The entry that follows covers one T cell receptor (beta chain) sequence. Its antigen is currently unknown. Its ends do not fully match the called genes, so a read error is possible. The entry originates in a study of CD8 T cells in ankylosing spondylitis. Study-wide results and caveats: Made up of eight highly homologous variants, a TCR beta motif appeared characteristic of ankylosing spondylitis blood. Disease-linked clones were found to be CD8+ and relatively rare in peripheral blood.

Scientists made TCR beta libraries using quantitative 5'-RACE with molecular barcodes. One entry per CDR3 protein, called by TCRdb with MiXCR from the 5' RACE reads. The sample lists 500,000 or so distinct CDR3 sequences; roughly 5.3% were seen once. CDR1 MNHEY and CDR2 SVGAGI come from the germline V gene. The CDR3 runs 13 residues. What was sequenced was blood, either unsorted or a sorted T cell fraction (not recorded which). This receptor was taken from a male donor with ankylosing spondylitis. The rearrangement joins TRBV6-5 to TRBJ2-3; no reliable D call. DNA of the CDR3: TGTGCCAGCAGTGACTCGAAAAGGGAAACGCAGTATTTT. It yields the protein CASSDSKRETQYF.